The 8 T cell receptor beta chains given below trace back to one sample, sequenced in a study of shared clonotypes between healthy human individuals. Generated by immunoSEQ multiplex PCR, the TCRdb table keeps only in-frame clones and is missing some. This sample yields more than 90,000 clones, of which roughly two thirds are seen a single time; roughly 43% belongs to the top ten. The source material was memory CD8+ T cells sorted from blood. Regarding subset: CD45RO+ cells pooled with CCR7-negative TemRA cells. The receptors come from a young man in good health.

This chain uses TRBV5-4 with TRBJ2-5; tentatively, D is TRBD1 (5 bases). Trimming left V 0 bases short and J 5 bases short, with 14 bases between. The CDR3 sequence is 15 residues long. CDR1 is SGHNT and CDR2 is YYREEE in the germline V gene (reference sequence). CDR3 sequence reads: CASSLEGQGFETQYF. The DNA for the CDR3 is TGTGCCAGCAGCTTGGAAGGCCAGGGCTTCGAGACCCAGTACTTC.

The sample holds a few counts of this clone. The chain combines TRBV5-1 with TRBJ1-1; D gene uncertain. CDR1 is SGHRS and CDR2 is YFSETQ in the germline V gene. Trimming removed 4 bases from V and 3 bases from J, with 13 bases in between. The CDR3 is 14 residues long. CDR3: CASSPGVGDTEAFF. The CDR3 nucleotides are TGCGCCAGCAGCCCCGGGGTGGGTGACACTGAAGCTTTCTTT.

The count of this clone is one. The rearrangement uses TRBV7-8 and TRBJ1-1, with D hard to call. This CDR3 is 15 amino acids long. From germline, CDR1 is SGHVS and CDR2 FQNEAQ. V was clipped by 5 bases and J by 3 bases, with 16 bases between them. CDR3 DNA: TGTGCCAGCAGCGACCACAGTACTGTTCACACTGAAGCTTTCTTT. Its translation: CASSDHSTVHTEAFF.

The genes are TRBV7-2 and TRBJ2-7, with 7 bases fitting TRBD1. This CDR3 spans 15 amino acids. Germline values: CDR1 SGHTA, CDR2 FQGNSA. Trimming removed 2 bases from V and 4 bases from J; junction bases left unmatched: 8. CDR3: CASSLLIQGPYEQYF. CDR3 DNA sequence: TGTGCCAGCAGCTTACTGATACAGGGGCCATACGAGCAGTACTTC.

V gene TRBV14 combines with J gene TRBJ2-2; 10 nucleotides agree with TRBD2. Germline CDR1 is SGHDN and CDR2 is FVKESK. This CDR3 has 16 residues. The V gene end was trimmed by 3 bases and the J gene end by 5 bases; junction bases not matched to a gene: 6. Here the CDR3 reads CASSHSGLARTGELFF. The CDR3 bases are TGTGCCAGCAGCCATTCGGGACTAGCGAGGACCGGGGAGCTGTTTTTT.

The chain uses TRBV19 and TRBJ2-3; the match to TRBD2 covers 7 bases. This CDR3 has 15 residues. Germline-derived CDR1 and CDR2 are LNHDA and SQIVND (reference sequence). Trimming took 5 bases from V and 1 from J; bases not matched to a gene: 6. As DNA, the CDR3 is TGTGCCAGTAGTTCCGGGACTACCGGCACAGATACGCAGTATTTT. Translation gives CASSSGTTGTDTQYF.

In regard to this clone: The sample contains more than one DNA sequence encoding this CDR3. V gene TRBV6-5 combines with J gene TRBJ2-7, with 11 bases fitting TRBD1. CDR1 and CDR2 (germline): MNHEY, SVGAGI. The length of the CDR3 is 14 residues. Germline trimming cut 5 bases from V and 4 bases from J; bases unmatched to any gene: 4. CDR3 loop: CASSHGTGGYEQYF. DNA for the CDR3: TGTGCCAGCAGTCATGGGACAGGGGGGTACGAGCAGTACTTC.

The rearrangement joins TRBV7-8 to TRBJ1-1, with D perhaps matching TRBD1 (6 bases). This CDR3 has 15 residues. V dropped 3 bases and J dropped 0 bases, with 11 bases sitting between them. Germline CDR1 SGHVS, CDR2 FQNEAQ. DNA of the CDR3: TGTGCCAGCAGCTTTCGGACAGATATGAACACTGAAGCTTTCTTT. Translation: CASSFRTDMNTEAFF.